This entry is about one T cell receptor (beta chain). This entry belongs to a study of response to subunit inactivated influenza vaccine. J gave up 0 bases and V 5 bases, and 5 bases lay outside the gene matches. This CDR3 spans 17 amino acids. The V gene's germline CDR1 is SGHTA and CDR2 FQGNSA. Via MiXCR, TCRdb re-called the RT-PCR reads, giving one row per CDR3 protein. The sample has hundreds of thousands of distinct CDR3 sequences, approximately 15% seen once. The sequence derives from a man in his forties or fifties who received an inactivated influenza vaccine. The sample in question was PBMCs from blood, obtained less than 15 days before vaccination. The chain is built from TRBV7-2 and TRBJ2-1, with 12 bases lining up with TRBD2. DNA of the CDR3: TGTGCCAGCAGCCAGACTAGCGGGGGCTACTCCTACAATGAGCAGTTCTTC. This encodes CASSQTSGGYSYNEQFF.